A single sample is the source of the 8 T cell receptor beta chains below, sequenced in a study of Tregs in tolerant kidney transplant recipients. Assay used: immunoSEQ multiplex PCR; TCRdb lists only in-frame clones, some missing. This table holds some 30,000 clones. Recipients received nonmyeloablative bone marrow transplants from related graft donors, with transient mixed chimerism. The sequences come from CD4+ T cells from blood (PBMCs), collected 24 months after the transplant. The receptors come from a human patient who received a combined kidney and bone marrow transplant. Some T cells may trace back to the graft donor.

Note on this clone: The sequenced fragment ends 3 residues before the CDR3 boundary, so the rest is inferred from the germline J gene. This chain links TRBV2 with TRBJ1-2, with 9 bases aligning to TRBD1. CDR1 and CDR2 (germline): SNHLY, FYNNEI. The V gene end was trimmed by 4 bases and the J gene end by 3 bases; junction bases not matched to a gene: 3. There are 14 residues in the CDR3. CDR3 sequence reads: CASSAGQGDYGYTF. The CDR3 DNA, read in part, is TGTGCCAGCAGTGCGGGACAGGGAGACTATGGC.

As regards this clone: With the read ending 3 residues before the CDR3 end, the germline J gene is used to fill in that end. This chain uses TRBV29-1 with TRBJ2-7; 14 nucleotides match TRBD2. The ends lost 6 bases at V and 0 bases at J; junction bases unmatched: 4. CDR1 is SQVTM and CDR2 is ANQGSEA in the germline V gene. The CDR3 consists of 15 residues. The DNA read from the CDR3 is TGCAGCGTGAGGGGGACTAGCGGGAGCTCCTACGAG. This sequence encodes CSVRGTSGSSYE. The complete CDR3 sequence is CSVRGTSGSSYEQYF.

The CDR3 spells CSASSRASGKETQYF. Partial CDR3 DNA: TGCAGTGCTAGTAGTAGGGCTAGCGGGAAGGAGACC. The chain links TRBV20-1 to TRBJ2-5, with 9 bases matching TRBD2. The CDR3 goes on 3 residues after the read ends, and that part is filled in from the germline J gene. The CDR3 runs 15 residues. CDR1 is DFQATT and CDR2 is SNEGSKA in the germline V gene (reference sequence). V lost 3 bases and J lost 5; bases outside the gene matches: 10.

Points on this clone: Coverage ceases 3 residues before the CDR3 finishes, and the germline J gene fills in the end. The rearrangement joins TRBV7-3 to TRBJ2-1; a possible D gene is TRBD2 (6 bases). CDR3 length: 13 residues. CDR1 is SGHTA, CDR2 FQGTGA, per germline. Trimming shortened V by 3 bases and J by 4 bases, and 7 bases separated the two germline ends. CDR3 amino acids: CASSFSGYNEQFF. The CDR3 DNA, read in part, is TGTGCCAGCAGCTTTAGCGGATACAATGAG.

With regard to this clone: The read terminates 3 residues ahead of where the CDR3 ends, so the germline J gene completes it. The chain is built from TRBV2 and TRBJ2-7; perhaps TRBD2 as D (6 bases). Looked up from germline, CDR1 is SNHLY and CDR2 is FYNNEI. Trimming took 6 bases from V and 5 from J, leaving 17 bases between them. The CDR3 is 14 amino acids. CDR3 DNA (partial): TGTGCCAGCAGAGTCGGGGAGGTGAGCGACGAG. The encoded protein is CASRVGEVSDE. The whole CDR3 region reads CASRVGEVSDEQYF.

Concerning this clone: The read terminates 3 residues before the CDR3 end, so the remaining end is supplied by the germline J gene. The rearrangement uses TRBV7-8 and TRBJ1-6; D may be TRBD1 (5 bases). The length of the CDR3 is 17 residues. The germline V gene has CDR1 SGHVS and CDR2 FQNEAQ. Trimming cost V 4 bases and J 6 bases, with 19 bases left between them. The CDR3 loop is CASSYKMGSRGNSPLHF. The sequenced CDR3 bases are TGTGCCAGCAGCTATAAAATGGGGTCTAGGGGTAATTCACCC.

A remark on this clone: The CDR3 end falls 3 residues outside the read, so it is completed with the germline J gene. This chain connects TRBV4-2 to TRBJ1-3; 7 bases are a match to TRBD1. Germline V CDR1 and CDR2: LGHNA, YNFKEQ. The CDR3 sequence is 19 residues long. V shed 3 bases and J 0 bases; nucleotides not matched to a gene: 14. The CDR3 loop is CASSQGRQGFSTSGNTIYF. Partial CDR3 DNA: TGTGCCAGCAGCCAGGGCAGACAGGGCTTTAGTACCTCTGGAAACACC.

Concerning this clone itself: The CDR3 extends 3 residues past the end of the read, so its final part is completed from the germline J gene. The chain recombines TRBV6-1 with TRBJ2-7; TRBD1 agrees at 9 bases. Trimming took 1 base from V and 6 from J; bases not matched to a gene: 7. This CDR3 contains 15 residues. Germline V gene data show CDR1 as MNHNS and CDR2 as SASEGT. CDR3 protein: CASSEGGQGFFEQYF. The sequenced CDR3 bases are TGTGCCAGCAGTGAAGGCGGACAGGGGTTTTTCGAG.